This T cell receptor (beta chain) was sequenced during a study of patients and donors after allogeneic stem cell transplantation (TCRdb year 2020). The sample holds many counts of this clonotype. The antigen it recognizes is unknown. A read error may account for a junction end that differs from germline. CDR1 and CDR2, per the germline V gene (reference sequence), are LNHNV and YYDKDF. From its cysteine to its phenylalanine, the CDR3 spans 12 amino acids. The CDR3 DNA has 36 bases and is translated from base 1. Libraries were made using RT-PCR. TCRdb names NextSeq 550 as the instrument used. TCRdb trimmed public reads at Q25 via fastp, called clones via MiXCR and kept in-frame beta chains. Rows are unified per CDR3 protein, each entry keeping the most common DNA and genes. The sample data list roughly 9,900 distinct CDR3 sequences, and roughly a fifth of these were observed just once. Around 48% of the sample is in the top ten clones.

The rearranged segments are TRBV15 and TRBJ1-2; the D segment cannot be called with confidence. The source is a human donor who was either an allogeneic HSCT recipient or a stem cell or donor lymphocyte infusion donor (not recorded which). It is not recorded whose cells these are; they may come from a transplant donor. The sequenced sample consisted of blood, either unsorted or a sorted T cell fraction (not recorded which). The CDR3 here reads CATSRDFWAPIF. The DNA sequence is TGTGCCACCAGCAGAGATTTTTGGGCTCCAATCTTC. With the portions outside the CDR3 filled from the reference TRBV15 and TRBJ1-2 genes, the complete variable region becomes DAMVIQNPRYQVTQFGKPVTLSCSQTLNHNVMYWYQQKSSQAPKLLFHYYDKDFNNEADTPDNFQSRRPNTSFCFLDIRSPGLGDTAMYLCATSRDFWAPIFGSGTRLTVV.